This TCR beta chain stems from a study of blood T cell repertoires in COVID-19. Study context: Both acute and convalescent COVID-19 samples were obtained from the United States, Italy and Spain.

Original processing notes: Reference gene primer amplification in the assay estimated nucleated cell counts. Profiling relied on immunoSEQ multiplex PCR, and the TCRdb table lists in-frame clones only, not all of them. V and J calls plus clone size are reproduced from that table; the DNA served to infer D and trimming. The sample consists of 250,000 to 300,000 clones, nearly 90% of them appearing once. The CDR3 is 14 amino acids. The trim removed 5 bases at V and 7 bases at J, leaving 8 bases unmatched. The germline V gene encodes CDR1 MNHEY and CDR2 SMNVEV (reference sequence). This TCR was sampled from a woman under 40 with acute or convalescent COVID-19. The chain employs TRBV27 and TRBJ2-1, with 7 bases fitting TRBD2. The sequencing sample was made of peripheral blood. The DNA of the CDR3 is TGTGCCAGCAGTCTTGGACTAGACCGAAATGAGCAGTTCTTC. Translating gives CASSLGLDRNEQFF.